This record looks at one T cell receptor (beta chain) sequence and its context. The antigen is undetermined. The sample originates from a study of T cells in narcolepsy. Study results and limitations: No autoreactive T cell clone sequences appeared in some memory CD4+ repertoires. Comparing one patient's CSF and blood CD4+ clonotypes highlighted HCRT- and TRIB2-specific autoreactive clonotypes.

V shed 10 bases and J shed 5 bases, with 14 bases lying between them. The length of the CDR3 is 13 residues. Germline V gene lookup returns CDR1 LNHDA and CDR2 SQIVND (reference sequence). Produced via immunoSEQ multiplex PCR; TCRdb's table is partial and in-frame only. In the table there are about 24,000 clones, 85% of which are singletons. The material sequenced was CD45RA- memory CD4+ T cells from PBMCs. The TCR originated in a human donor with narcolepsy. V usage is TRBV19 and J usage is TRBJ2-2; maybe TRBD1 (5 bases). CDR3 amino acids: CATEAGLTGELFF. CDR3 sequence (DNA): TGTGCCACCGAAGCAGGGTTAACCGGGGAGCTGTTTTTT. Together with reference TRBV19 and TRBJ2-2, the CDR3 gives the full variable domain: DGGITQSPKYLFRKEGQNVTLSCEQNLNHDAMYWYRQDPGQGLRLIYYSQIVNDFQKGDIAEGYSVSREKKESFPLTVTSAQKNPTAFYLCATEAGLTGELFFGEGSRLTVL.